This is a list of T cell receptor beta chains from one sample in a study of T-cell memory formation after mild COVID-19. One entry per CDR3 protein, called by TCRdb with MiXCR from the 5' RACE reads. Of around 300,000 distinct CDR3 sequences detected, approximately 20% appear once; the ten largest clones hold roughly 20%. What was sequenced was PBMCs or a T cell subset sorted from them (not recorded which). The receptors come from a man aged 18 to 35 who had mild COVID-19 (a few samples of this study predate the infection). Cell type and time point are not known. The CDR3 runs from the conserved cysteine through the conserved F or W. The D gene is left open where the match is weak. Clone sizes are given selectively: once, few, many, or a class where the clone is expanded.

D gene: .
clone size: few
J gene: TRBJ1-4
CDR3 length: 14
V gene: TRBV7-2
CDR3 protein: CASSPQGGEEKLFF
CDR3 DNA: TGTGCCAGCAGCCCACAGGGCGGAGAAGAAAAACTGTTTTTT

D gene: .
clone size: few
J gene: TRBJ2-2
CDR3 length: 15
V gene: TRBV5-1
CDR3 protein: CASKAEGLMTGELFF
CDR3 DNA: TGCGCCAGCAAAGCGGAGGGGCTGATGACCGGGGAGCTGTTTTTT

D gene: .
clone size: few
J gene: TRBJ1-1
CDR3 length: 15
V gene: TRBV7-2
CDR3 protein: CASSFLTTGNTEAFF
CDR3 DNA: TGTGCCAGCAGCTTCCTTACGACGGGAAACACTGAAGCTTTCTTT

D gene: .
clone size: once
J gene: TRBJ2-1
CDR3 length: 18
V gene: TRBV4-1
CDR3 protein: CASSQGPLGAGSDNEQFF
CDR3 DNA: TGCGCCAGCAGCCAAGGGCCCTTGGGGGCAGGTTCCGACAATGAGCAGTTCTTC

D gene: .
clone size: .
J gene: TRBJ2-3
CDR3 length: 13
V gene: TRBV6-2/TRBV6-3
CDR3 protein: CASSSKSTDTQYF
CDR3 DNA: TGTGCCAGCAGTTCCAAAAGCACAGATACGCAGTATTTT

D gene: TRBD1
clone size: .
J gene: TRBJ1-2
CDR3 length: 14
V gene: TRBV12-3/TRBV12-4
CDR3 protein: CASSLVVTGDGYTF
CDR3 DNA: TGTGCCAGCAGTTTAGTAGTGACAGGGGATGGCTACACCTTC

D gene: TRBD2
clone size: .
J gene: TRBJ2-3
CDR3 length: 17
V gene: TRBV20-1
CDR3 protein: CSARWASGGRRTDTQYF
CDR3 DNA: TGCAGTGCACGATGGGCTAGCGGGGGTCGACGCACAGATACGCAGTATTTT

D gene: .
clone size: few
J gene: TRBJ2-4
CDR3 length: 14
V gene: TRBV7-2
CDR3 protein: CASSPTGRQNIQYF
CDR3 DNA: TGTGCCAGCAGCCCAACAGGGAGGCAAAACATTCAGTACTTC

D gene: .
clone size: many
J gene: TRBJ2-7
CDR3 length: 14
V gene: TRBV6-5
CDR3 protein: CASTTGGTSYEQYF
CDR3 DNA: TGTGCCAGCACCACTGGAGGAACCTCCTACGAGCAGTACTTC

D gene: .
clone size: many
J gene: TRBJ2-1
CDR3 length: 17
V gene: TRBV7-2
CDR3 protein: CASRDRGSRFSYNEQFF
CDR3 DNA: TGTGCCAGCAGGGATCGGGGCAGTAGATTCTCCTACAATGAGCAGTTCTTC

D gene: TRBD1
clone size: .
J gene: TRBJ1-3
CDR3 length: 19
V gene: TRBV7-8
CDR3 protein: CASSTRKRDRAYSGNTIYF
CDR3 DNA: TGTGCCAGCAGCACCCGAAAGAGAGACAGGGCATACTCTGGAAACACCATATATTTT